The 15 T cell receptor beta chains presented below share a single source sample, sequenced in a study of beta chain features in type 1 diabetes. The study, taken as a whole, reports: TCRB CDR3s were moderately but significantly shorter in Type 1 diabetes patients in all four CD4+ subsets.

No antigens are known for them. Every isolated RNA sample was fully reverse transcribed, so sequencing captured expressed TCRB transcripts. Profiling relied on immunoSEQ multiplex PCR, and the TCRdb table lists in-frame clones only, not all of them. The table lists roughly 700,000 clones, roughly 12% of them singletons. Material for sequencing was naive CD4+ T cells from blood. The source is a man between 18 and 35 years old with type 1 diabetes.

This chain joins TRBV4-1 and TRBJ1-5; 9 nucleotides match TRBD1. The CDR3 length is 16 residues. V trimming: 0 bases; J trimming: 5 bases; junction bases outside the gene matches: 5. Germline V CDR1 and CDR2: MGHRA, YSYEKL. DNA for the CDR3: TGCGCCAGCAGCCAAGATTGGGGACAGGGTCATCAGCCCCAGCATTTT. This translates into CASSQDWGQGHQPQHF.

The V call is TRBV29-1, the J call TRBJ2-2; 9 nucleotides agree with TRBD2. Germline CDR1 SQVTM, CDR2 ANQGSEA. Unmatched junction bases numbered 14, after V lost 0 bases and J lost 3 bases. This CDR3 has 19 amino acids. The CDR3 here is CSVEDPAGRAGGDTGELFF. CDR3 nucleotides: TGCAGCGTTGAAGATCCCGCGGGGAGAGCGGGGGGCGACACCGGGGAGCTGTTTTTT.

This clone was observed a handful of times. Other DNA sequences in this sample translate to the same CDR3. The CDR3 loop reads CAWSVGVGELFF. In nucleotides, the CDR3 is TGTGCCTGGAGTGTTGGGGTGGGGGAGCTGTTTTTT. The chain employs TRBV30 and TRBJ2-2; no firm D call. This CDR3 is 12 amino acids long. The germline V gene has CDR1 GTSNPN and CDR2 SVGIG (reference sequence). Trimming pared 0 bases from V and 8 bases from J, leaving 7 bases between.

CDR3 nucleotide sequence: TGTGCCAGCAGATTTCAGGGCACCGGGGAGCTGTTTTTT. Protein: CASRFQGTGELFF. The chain recombines TRBV5-4 with TRBJ2-2, with TRBD1 as a possible D gene (5 bases). The CDR3 has 13 residues. Germline CDR1 is SGHNT and CDR2 is YYREEE (reference sequence). V shed 5 bases and J shed 4 bases, with 9 bases lying between them.

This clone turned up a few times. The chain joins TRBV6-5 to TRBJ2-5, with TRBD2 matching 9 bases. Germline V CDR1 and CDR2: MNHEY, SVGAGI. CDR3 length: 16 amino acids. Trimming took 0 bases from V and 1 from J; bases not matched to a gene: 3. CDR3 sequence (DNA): TGTGCCAGCAGTTACTCGCGGGGGGGACTCCAAGAGACCCAGTACTTC. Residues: CASSYSRGGLQETQYF.

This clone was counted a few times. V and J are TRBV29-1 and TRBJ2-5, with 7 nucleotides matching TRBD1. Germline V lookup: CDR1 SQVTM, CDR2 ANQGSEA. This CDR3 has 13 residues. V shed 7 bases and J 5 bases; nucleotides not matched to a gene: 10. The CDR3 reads CSGEQGPGETQYF. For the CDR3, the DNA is TGCAGCGGGGAACAGGGGCCCGGGGAGACCCAGTACTTC.

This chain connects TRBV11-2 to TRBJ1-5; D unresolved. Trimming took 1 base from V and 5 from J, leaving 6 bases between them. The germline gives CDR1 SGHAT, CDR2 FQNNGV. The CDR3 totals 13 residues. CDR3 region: CASSLGLDQPQHF. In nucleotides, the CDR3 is TGTGCCAGCAGCTTAGGTCTTGATCAGCCCCAGCATTTT.

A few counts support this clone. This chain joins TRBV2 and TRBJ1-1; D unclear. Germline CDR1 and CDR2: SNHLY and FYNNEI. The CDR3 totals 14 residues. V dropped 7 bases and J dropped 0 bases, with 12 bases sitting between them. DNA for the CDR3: TGTGCCAGCACTTCCTCGGGCATGAACACTGAAGCTTTCTTT. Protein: CASTSSGMNTEAFF. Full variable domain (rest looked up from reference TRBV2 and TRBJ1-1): EPEVTQTPSHQVTQMGQEVILRCVPISNHLYFYWYRQILGQKVEFLVSFYNNEISEKSEIFDDQFSVERPDGSNFTLKIRSTKLEDSAMYFCASTSSGMNTEAFFGQGTRLTVV.

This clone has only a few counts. Here the CDR3 reads CASSLTDPSSYNSPLHF. CDR3 DNA: TGTGCCAGCAGTTTAACGGATCCAAGCTCCTATAATTCACCCCTCCACTTT. The chain uses TRBV27 and TRBJ1-6; D ambiguous. The CDR3 extends over 17 amino acids. CDR1 is MNHEY, CDR2 SMNVEV, per germline (reference sequence). The V and J ends lost 2 bases and 0 bases respectively, with 11 bases between them.

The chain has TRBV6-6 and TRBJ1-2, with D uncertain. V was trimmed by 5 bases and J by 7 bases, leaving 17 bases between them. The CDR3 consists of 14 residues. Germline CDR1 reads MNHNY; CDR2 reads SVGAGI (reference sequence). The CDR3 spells CASSPRPAKGGYTF. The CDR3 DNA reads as TGTGCCAGCAGTCCTCGTCCGGCCAAGGGTGGCTACACCTTC.

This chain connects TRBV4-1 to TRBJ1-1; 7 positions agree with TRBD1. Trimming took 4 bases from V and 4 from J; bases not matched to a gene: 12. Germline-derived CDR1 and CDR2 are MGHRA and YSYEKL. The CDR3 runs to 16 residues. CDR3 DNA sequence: TGCGCCAGCAGCCTCATGGCGGCAGGGGGTTCCACTGAAGCTTTCTTT. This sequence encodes CASSLMAAGGSTEAFF.

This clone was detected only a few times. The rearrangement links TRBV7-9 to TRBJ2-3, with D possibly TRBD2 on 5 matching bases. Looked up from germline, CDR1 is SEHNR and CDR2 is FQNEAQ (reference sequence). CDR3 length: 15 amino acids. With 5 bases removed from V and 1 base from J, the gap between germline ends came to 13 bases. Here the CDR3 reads CASSPWSGGTDTQYF. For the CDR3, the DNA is TGTGCCAGCAGCCCCTGGAGCGGTGGCACAGATACGCAGTATTTT.

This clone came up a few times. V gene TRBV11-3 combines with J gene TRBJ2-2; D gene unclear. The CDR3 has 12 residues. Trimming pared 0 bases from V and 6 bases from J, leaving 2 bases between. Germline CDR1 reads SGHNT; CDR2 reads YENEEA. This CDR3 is CASSLEAGELFF. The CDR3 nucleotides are TGTGCCAGCAGCTTAGAGGCCGGGGAGCTGTTTTTT.

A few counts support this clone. The CDR3 nucleotides are TGTGCCAGCGGGGGATCTCGCGGTGATGGGGCCAACGTCCTGACTTTC. It encodes CASGGSRGDGANVLTF. The chain joins TRBV2 to TRBJ2-6, with D perhaps being TRBD1 or TRBD2 (5 bases each). Germline-derived CDR1 and CDR2 are SNHLY and FYNNEI. Trimming removed 8 bases from V and 3 bases from J, with 17 bases in between. The CDR3 sequence is 16 residues long.

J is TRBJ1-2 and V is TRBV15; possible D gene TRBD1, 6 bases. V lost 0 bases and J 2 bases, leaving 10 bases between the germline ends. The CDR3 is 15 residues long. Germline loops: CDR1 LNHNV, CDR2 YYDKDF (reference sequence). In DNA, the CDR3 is TGTGCCACCAGCAGAGATACAGGGTCCAACTATGGCTACACCTTC. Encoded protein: CATSRDTGSNYGYTF.